The 13 T cell receptor beta chains reported below all come from one sample, sequenced in a study of cytomegalovirus exposure and HLA in healthy donors. Primers included in the PCR were 60 Vbeta and 13 Jbeta primers. Profiled with immunoSEQ multiplex PCR; TCRdb holds only in-frame clones, not every one. The data show around 180,000 clones, approximately 80% seen once. Material: PBMCs. These receptors came from a woman in her 40s in good health and CMV-seronegative.

The chain carries TRBV29-1 and TRBJ1-1; D might be TRBD1 (6 bases). V lost 7 bases and J 1 base, leaving 10 bases between the germline ends. CDR3 length: 12 residues. CDR1 is SQVTM and CDR2 is ANQGSEA in the germline V gene. The chain's CDR3 is CSASRGNTEAFF. The CDR3 DNA sequence: TGCAGCGCCTCCAGGGGGAACACTGAAGCTTTCTTT.

As regards this clone: Other DNA sequences of this sample code for an identical CDR3. The gene calls are TRBV30 and TRBJ1-5, with D hard to call. The CDR3 has 13 amino acids. V was clipped by 0 bases and J by 4 bases, with 7 bases between them. Germline lookup yields CDR1 GTSNPN and CDR2 SVGIG (reference sequence). The CDR3 protein is CAWSVRGNQPQHF. The CDR3 DNA is TGTGCCTGGAGTGTACGGGGAAATCAGCCCCAGCATTTT.

The chain couples TRBV19 to TRBJ2-5, with 9 bases fitting TRBD2. The CDR3 loop spans 16 amino acids. J was trimmed by 1 base and V by 3 bases; bases with no gene match: 6. Looked up from germline, CDR1 is LNHDA and CDR2 is SQIVND (reference sequence). CDR3 amino acids: CASSMGSGRFQETQYF. In DNA, the CDR3 is TGTGCCAGTAGTATGGGGAGCGGGAGGTTCCAAGAGACCCAGTACTTC. The variable domain in full, with the rest retrieved from reference TRBV19 and TRBJ2-5, is DGGITQSPKYLFRKEGQNVTLSCEQNLNHDAMYWYRQDPGQGLRLIYYSQIVNDFQKGDIAEGYSVSREKKESFPLTVTSAQKNPTAFYLCASSMGSGRFQETQYFGPGTRLLVL.

The chain links TRBV23-1 to TRBJ1-4; 9 bases align to TRBD1. TRBV23-1 is an ORF, and what it does is uncertain. Germline trimming cut 2 bases from V and 0 bases from J; bases unmatched to any gene: 4. The CDR3 is 17 amino acids. The chain's CDR3 is CASSQGTGFATNEKLFF. DNA for the CDR3: TGCGCCAGCAGTCAAGGGACAGGGTTTGCAACTAATGAAAAACTGTTTTTT.

CDR3 sequence reads: CAASQLAGSYNEQFF. The CDR3 region has the DNA TGTGCCGCCTCCCAACTAGCGGGGTCCTACAATGAGCAGTTCTTC. This chain uses TRBV10-3 with TRBJ2-1; 10 bases are a match to TRBD2. V lost 11 bases and J lost 1; bases outside the gene matches: 8. CDR3 length: 15 residues. CDR1 ENHRY and CDR2 SYGVKD come from the germline V gene.

The chain recombines TRBV18 with TRBJ1-2, with TRBD1 as a possible D gene (6 bases). The germline V gene has CDR1 KGHSH and CDR2 LQKENI. Trimming shortened V by 2 bases and J by 6 bases, and 16 bases separated the two germline ends. The CDR3 length is 15 residues. The CDR3 sequence: CASSPGSQGAHGYTF. CDR3 coding DNA: TGTGCCAGCTCACCAGGGTCACAGGGCGCCCATGGCTACACCTTC.

The rearrangement links TRBV5-1 to TRBJ1-1, with D hard to call. Germline V lookup: CDR1 SGHRS, CDR2 YFSETQ. The V end was cut by 0 bases, the J end by 0 bases, with 9 bases between. The CDR3 consists of 15 residues. For the CDR3, the DNA is TGCGCCAGCAGCTTGGATTTGGCCTTGAACACTGAAGCTTTCTTT. Amino acids: CASSLDLALNTEAFF.

The chain couples TRBV19 to TRBJ2-1; TRBD2 aligns across 7 bases. The CDR3 length is 13 residues. CDR1 and CDR2 (germline): LNHDA, SQIVND (reference sequence). V was pared by 9 bases and J by 4 bases, with 6 bases of the junction left unmatched. The CDR3 DNA reads as TGTGCCAGCGCTAGCGGCCCGTACAATGAGCAGTTCTTC. The encoded protein is CASASGPYNEQFF.

A remark on this clone: The same CDR3 arises from other DNA sequences in this sample as well. The chain has TRBV6-5 and TRBJ2-1, with 7 nucleotides matching TRBD2. The germline CDR1 and CDR2 sequences are MNHEY and SVGAGI. With V trimmed by 4 bases and J by 0 bases, 3 bases remained unmatched. The CDR3 covers 15 residues. CDR3: CASSSSGSSYNEQFF. The CDR3 DNA sequence: TGTGCCAGCAGTTCTAGCGGTAGCTCCTACAATGAGCAGTTCTTC.

V usage is TRBV6-5 and J usage is TRBJ1-1; D not resolved. V dropped 6 bases and J dropped 4 bases, with 12 bases sitting between them. Germline CDR1 and CDR2: MNHEY and SVGAGI. The CDR3 totals 13 residues. For the CDR3, the DNA is TGTGCCAGCAGACCCTCGACGGGCACTGAAGCTTTCTTT. Protein: CASRPSTGTEAFF.

This clone was seen more than once but under ten times. The chain is built from TRBV25-1 and TRBJ1-1, with 7 bases identical to TRBD1. The ends lost 7 bases at V and 2 bases at J; junction bases unmatched: 10. Germline V CDR1 and CDR2: MGHDK, SYGVNS. The CDR3 loop spans 15 amino acids. The CDR3 is CASTRQGGGNTEAFF. Written as DNA, the CDR3 is TGTGCCAGCACGAGACAGGGAGGAGGTAACACTGAAGCTTTCTTT. Together with reference TRBV25-1 and TRBJ1-1, the CDR3 gives the full variable domain: EADIYQTPRYLVIGTGKKITLECSQTMGHDKMYWYQQDPGMELHLIHYSYGVNSTEKGDLSSESTVSRIRTEHFPLTLESARPSHTSQYLCASTRQGGGNTEAFFGQGTRLTVV.

This clone was picked up one time. This chain connects TRBV14 to TRBJ2-3; 7 bases map to TRBD2. The V and J ends lost 0 bases and 3 bases, in that order; junction bases with no gene match: 6. The CDR3 covers 16 residues. CDR1 SGHDN and CDR2 FVKESK come from the germline V gene. The CDR3 reads CASSQDPGGRTDTQYF. The CDR3, as DNA: TGTGCCAGCAGCCAAGACCCCGGGGGGAGGACAGATACGCAGTATTTT.

The V call is TRBV7-2, the J call TRBJ2-7, with D perhaps matching TRBD2 (6 bases). Trimming took 3 bases from V and 4 from J, leaving 16 bases between them. Germline V gene sequence: CDR1 SGHTA, CDR2 FQGNSA. This CDR3 spans 15 amino acids. CDR3 sequence reads: CASSFSGNQGYEQYF. In DNA, the CDR3 is TGTGCCAGCAGCTTTAGCGGAAACCAAGGGTACGAGCAGTACTTC.